These T cell receptor beta chains were read from a single sample in a study of T-cell reconstitution after alpha-beta-depleted transplantation in children. TCRdb passed the PCR reads through MiXCR, listing each CDR3 protein once. The sample consists of hundreds of thousands of distinct CDR3 sequences, roughly 10% of them appearing once. The material was PBMCs, obtained before TCRalphabeta/CD19-depleted stem cell transplant. The receptor set was obtained from a child aged 2 to 10 with inherited bone marrow failure, due to receive a stem cell transplant. Each CDR3 is given with its conserved first and last residue. The D gene is left open where the match is weak. Clone sizes are given selectively: once, few, many, or a class where the clone is expanded.

V gene	J gene	clone size	D gene	CDR3 DNA	CDR3 protein
TRBV7-9	TRBJ2-3	many	TRBD1	TGTGCCAGCAGCCCGAGGACAGGGTGGTCCGCAGATACGCAGTATTTT	CASSPRTGWSADTQYF
TRBV12-3/TRBV12-4	TRBJ2-7	.	TRBD2	TGTGCCAGCAGTCCCGAAGGGACTAGCGGTCAAGGGGAGCAGTACTTC	CASSPEGTSGQGEQYF
TRBV7-9	TRBJ2-5	many	TRBD2	TGTGCCAGCAGCTTAGTCGGGAGGGCCGTTGAGACCCAGTACTTC	CASSLVGRAVETQYF
TRBV7-2	TRBJ2-7	.	TRBD2	TGTGCCAGCAGCTCGACTAGCGGGGGCTCCTACGAGCAGTACTTC	CASSSTSGGSYEQYF
TRBV27	TRBJ2-1	many	.	TGTGCCAGCAGTTGGACTGGCGGTTTCTACAATGAGCAGTTCTTC	CASSWTGGFYNEQFF
TRBV5-1	TRBJ2-7	.	TRBD2	TGCGCCAGCAGCACCGACCTAGCGGGAGGCTTCCACGAGCAGTACTTC	CASSTDLAGGFHEQYF
TRBV27	TRBJ2-7	many	.	TGTGCCAGCAGTTTATCATTAGGGGCGATATCCTACGAGCAGTACTTC	CASSLSLGAISYEQYF
TRBV20-1	TRBJ1-4	many	.	TGCAGTGCTAGTGTAGGGTCCGGCGAAAAACTGTTTTTT	CSASVGSGEKLFF
TRBV5-1	TRBJ2-1	few	TRBD2	TGCGCCAGCAGCTGGACTAGCCCCTCCTACAATGAGCAGTTCTTC	CASSWTSPSYNEQFF
TRBV7-9	TRBJ2-1	.	TRBD2	TGTGCCAGCAGCTCACTAGCGGCGGAGCAGTTCTTC	CASSSLAAEQFF
TRBV29-1	TRBJ2-5	many	TRBD2	TGCAGCGTAGCGGGAGGAGTTCTGGGAGAGACCCAGTACTTC	CSVAGGVLGETQYF
TRBV3-1	TRBJ2-3	many	.	TGTGCCAGCAGCCCTGAGTACCTCCCCCACGGGGATACGCAGTATTTT	CASSPEYLPHGDTQYF
TRBV5-1	TRBJ2-7	many	.	TGCGCCAGCAGCTTGGACGTCAGACGTTACGAGCAGTACTTC	CASSLDVRRYEQYF
TRBV29-1	TRBJ2-2	many	TRBD1	TGCAGCGTTGAAAAAGGGGGCATGGGGGAGCTGTTTTTT	CSVEKGGMGELFF
TRBV2	TRBJ2-1	many	.	TGTGCCAGCAATCGAGAGGGGAGCTCCTACAATGAGCAGTTCTTC	CASNREGSSYNEQFF
TRBV7-9	TRBJ2-7	few	.	TGTGCCAGCAGCCCCCGCGGGCAGGGGGGACCCTACGAGCAGTACTTC	CASSPRGQGGPYEQYF
TRBV4-3	TRBJ2-1	many	TRBD2	TGCGCCAGCAGCCAAGAACTAGCGGGAGTAGGTCTGGGTGAGCAGTTCTTC	CASSQELAGVGLGEQFF
TRBV11-1	TRBJ2-1	.	.	TGTGCCACCTTGGTAGGGGGTCCATCCTACAATGAGCAGTTCTTC	CATLVGGPSYNEQFF
TRBV27	TRBJ2-2	many	.	TGTGCCAGCAGTCTTAGCGATTGGGCCGGGGAGCTGTTTTTT	CASSLSDWAGELFF
TRBV2	TRBJ2-2	many	TRBD1	TGTGCCAGCAGACTGGACAGGGGGGACACCGGGGAGCTGTTTTTT	CASRLDRGDTGELFF
TRBV28	TRBJ2-7	many	.	TGTGCCAGCAGTTCACAAGGGGGGTACGAGCAGTACTTC	CASSSQGGYEQYF
TRBV11-2	TRBJ1-1	many	.	TGTGCCAGCAGCCCTCGAGGAGGGTCGATGAACACTGAAGCTTTCTTT	CASSPRGGSMNTEAFF
TRBV7-6	TRBJ1-1	many	.	TGTGCCAGCAGCCCAACAGGGAGCACTGAAGCTTTCTTT	CASSPTGSTEAFF
TRBV27	TRBJ2-7	many	.	TGTGCCAGCAGTTTAAACCTAGCTCGTATCTACGAGCAGTACTTC	CASSLNLARIYEQYF
TRBV5-1	TRBJ2-2	many	.	TGCGCCAGCAGCCCGCGAGCGGCAGGGAACACCGGGGAGCTGTTTTTT	CASSPRAAGNTGELFF
TRBV28	TRBJ2-1	.	.	TGTGCCAGCAGTGCCTTAGACGCTCCTTCCTACAATGAGCAGTTCTTC	CASSALDAPSYNEQFF
TRBV27	TRBJ2-7	many	.	TGTGCCAGCAGTGGAACAGGGACCTCCTACGAGCAGTACTTC	CASSGTGTSYEQYF
TRBV11-2	TRBJ1-5	.	TRBD1	TGTGCCAGCAGCTTAGAGGGACAGGAGCGGCCCCAGCATTTT	CASSLEGQERPQHF
TRBV5-6	TRBJ2-1	many	TRBD2	TGTGCCAGCAGCTTGTTGACTAGCGGGGGTGAGCAGTTCTTC	CASSLLTSGGEQFF
TRBV14	TRBJ2-1	many	TRBD2	TGTGCCAGCAGCCGGCTTATAGCGGGAGGGCCGTTCTTC	CASSRLIAGGPFF
TRBV27	TRBJ2-2	many	TRBD2	TGTGCCAGCCGTCCGCGGGGGACCGGGGAGCTGTTTTTT	CASRPRGTGELFF
TRBV12-3/TRBV12-4	TRBJ2-2	many	TRBD2	TGTGCCAGCAGTCCGCCAGGGACTAAAACCGGGGAGCTGTTTTTT	CASSPPGTKTGELFF
TRBV2	TRBJ1-2	many	.	TGTGCCAGCAGTGTTCAAGGGAACTATGGCTACACCTTC	CASSVQGNYGYTF
TRBV4-2	TRBJ2-2	many	.	TGTGCCAGCAGCCCTGCTGAGCGGACCGGGGAGCTGTTTTTT	CASSPAERTGELFF
TRBV15	TRBJ2-5	few	TRBD1	TGTGCCACCAGCATAATCGACAGGGGGGGTGAGACCCAGTACTTC	CATSIIDRGGETQYF